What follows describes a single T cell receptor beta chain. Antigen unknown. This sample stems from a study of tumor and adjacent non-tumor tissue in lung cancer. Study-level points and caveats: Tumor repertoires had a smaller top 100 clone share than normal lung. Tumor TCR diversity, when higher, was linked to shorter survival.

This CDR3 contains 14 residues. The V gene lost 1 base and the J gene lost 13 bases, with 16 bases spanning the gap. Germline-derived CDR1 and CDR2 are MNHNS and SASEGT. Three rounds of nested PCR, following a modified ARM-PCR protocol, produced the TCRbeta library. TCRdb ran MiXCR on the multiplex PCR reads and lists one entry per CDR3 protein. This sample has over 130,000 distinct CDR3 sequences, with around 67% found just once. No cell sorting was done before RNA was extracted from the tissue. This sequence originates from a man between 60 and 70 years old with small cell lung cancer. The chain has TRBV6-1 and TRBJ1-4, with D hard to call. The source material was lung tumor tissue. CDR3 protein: CASSEGRRVGRLFF. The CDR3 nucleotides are TGTGCCAGCAGTGAAGGTCGGAGGGTGGGAAGACTGTTTTTT.